Below are 9 T cell receptor beta chains sequenced from a single sample in a study of OX40 agonist ivuxolimab in advanced cancers. The data were produced by immunoSEQ multiplex PCR, yet TCRdb's version contains in-frame clones alone and is incomplete. The sample includes tens of thousands of clones, 86% of them seen just once. The material sequenced was CD4+ or CD8+ T cells sorted from blood, taken in a trial of the OX40 agonist ivuxolimab. These receptors all come from an adult with an advanced solid tumor such as melanoma, head and neck, liver or kidney cancer.

This chain connects TRBV7-9 to TRBJ1-4; maybe TRBD1 (6 bases). V shed 5 bases and J shed 4 bases, with 14 bases lying between them. Per the germline V gene, CDR1 is SEHNR and CDR2 is FQNEAQ (reference sequence). The CDR3 is 15 amino acids. The CDR3 DNA sequence: TGTGCCAGCAGCCCAGGGGATGTGGATAATGAAAAACTGTTTTTT. Translating it yields CASSPGDVDNEKLFF.

This clone turned up a few times. The chain employs TRBV15 and TRBJ2-2; no firm D call. CDR3 length: 14 amino acids. Germline CDR1 and CDR2: LNHNV and YYDKDF (reference sequence). Trimming took 4 bases from V and 6 from J, leaving 12 bases between them. DNA for the CDR3: TGTGCCACCAGCATACTCGAACTGGCCGGGGAGCTGTTTTTT. This encodes CATSILELAGELFF. Variable domain in full (rest from reference TRBV15 and TRBJ2-2): DAMVIQNPRYQVTQFGKPVTLSCSQTLNHNVMYWYQQKSSQAPKLLFHYYDKDFNNEADTPDNFQSRRPNTSFCFLDIRSPGLGDTAMYLCATSILELAGELFFGEGSRLTVL.

The count of this clone is one. V and J are TRBV2 and TRBJ1-2, with 7 bases aligning to TRBD1. The CDR3 is made up of 14 amino acids. The V segment lost 10 bases and the J segment 0 bases; nucleotides outside the gene matches: 8. CDR1 SNHLY and CDR2 FYNNEI come from the germline V gene. CDR3 loop: CATPTGTANYGYTF. The CDR3 DNA follows: TGTGCCACCCCCACTGGGACAGCTAACTATGGCTACACCTTC.

The chain combines TRBV5-1 with TRBJ2-2, with D tentatively TRBD2 (5 bases). The CDR3 consists of 16 residues. CDR1 and CDR2 from the germline V gene are SGHRS and YFSETQ. Trimming shortened V by 1 base and J by 3 bases, and 13 bases separated the two germline ends. CDR3 bases: TGCGCCAGCAGCTTGTCGGGGATACTATACACCGGGGAGCTGTTTTTT. This translates into CASSLSGILYTGELFF.

This clone was detected a few times. The V call is TRBV28, the J call TRBJ1-6; D is undetermined. Germline V gives CDR1 MDHEN, CDR2 SYDVKM. The CDR3 extends over 14 amino acids. V gave up 6 bases and J gave up 10 bases, with 16 bases separating them. The CDR3 region has the DNA TGTGCCAGCAGCCCTTCAGCCACGAGGTCACCCCTCCACTTT. Amino acid sequence: CASSPSATRSPLHF.

The chain uses TRBV27 and TRBJ2-1, with D tentatively TRBD2 (8 bases). This CDR3 spans 13 amino acids. The germline V and J ends were trimmed by 5 bases and 14 bases, with 19 bases remaining between them. Per germline, CDR1 MNHEY and CDR2 SMNVEV (reference sequence). The CDR3 is CASSETRGREEFF. The CDR3 region has the DNA TGTGCCAGCAGTGAAACAAGGGGGCGGGAGGAGTTCTTC.

Here the CDR3 reads CSVDVMDRGYGYTF. DNA for the CDR3: TGCAGCGTTGATGTGATGGACAGGGGTTATGGCTACACCTTC. The gene calls are TRBV29-1 and TRBJ1-2, with TRBD1 matching over 9 bases. This CDR3 comprises 14 residues. The V gene end was trimmed by 3 bases and the J gene end by 5 bases; junction bases not matched to a gene: 7. Per germline, CDR1 SQVTM and CDR2 ANQGSEA.

The gene calls are TRBV28 and TRBJ1-5; no definite D call. The V and J ends lost 6 bases and 0 bases respectively, with 12 bases between them. Germline V CDR1 and CDR2: MDHEN, SYDVKM. The CDR3 has 15 residues. The CDR3: CASSPIWSSNQPQHF. CDR3 coding DNA: TGTGCCAGCAGCCCTATTTGGTCTAGCAATCAGCCCCAGCATTTT.

V usage is TRBV28 and J usage is TRBJ2-5, with D uncertain. The CDR3 has 11 residues. CDR1 is MDHEN, CDR2 SYDVKM, per germline. Trimming cost V 5 bases and J 1 base, with 2 bases left between them. In DNA, the CDR3 is TGTGCCAGCAGTCCCCAAGAGACCCAGTACTTC. Translating it yields CASSPQETQYF.